This TCR beta chain was documented in a study of T cells in Graves' hyperthyroidism and ophthalmopathy. The CDR3 is 14 residues long. Germline V lookup: CDR1 SGHNT, CDR2 YYREEE (reference sequence). V was shortened by 5 bases and J by 5 bases, with 16 bases between the two germline ends. Study-level findings and limits: Most thyroid-expanded clonotypes above 0.001 were also found in blood.

Amplification of TCR beta CDR3 regions used RNA as the template. Using the HTBI primer set, a first-round RT-PCR was run on the TCR CDR3. TCRdb called the multiplex PCR reads again in MiXCR, with one record for every CDR3 protein. Of fewer than 650,000 distinct CDR3 sequences in the sample, around 50% were seen once. Points on this clonotype: Its antigen is unidentified.

Patients showing uncontrolled infection, other autoimmune disease, pregnancy or lactation were ineligible. The V call is TRBV5-4, the J call TRBJ1-1, with D possibly matching TRBD1 (5 bases). Sequenced sample: peripheral blood or thyroid tissue (not recorded which). The sequence came from an adult woman with Graves' disease, either hyperthyroidism or ophthalmopathy (not recorded which). The DNA for the CDR3 is TGTGCCAGCAGGGGTTCAGGGCAATGGACTGAAGCTTTCTTT. It yields the protein CASRGSGQWTEAFF.